The clone carrying this TCR beta chain was picked up a small number of times. What it recognizes is unknown. There are 18 residues in the CDR3. Germline lookup yields CDR1 SGDLS and CDR2 YYNGEE. J was trimmed by 0 bases and V by 4 bases; bases with no gene match: 13. Conversion of TCR transcripts into cDNA relied on 5'RACE template switching, which added a universal primer site and UMIs. In TCRdb, the 5' RACE reads were re-called with MiXCR into one record per CDR3 protein. The table shows about 500,000 distinct CDR3 sequences, with less than 20% occurring only once. This specimen comes from a study of T cells after yellow fever vaccination. Study results and limitations: Clones from primary vaccination mostly reappeared after the booster (96% CD4, approximately 91% CD8). Peaking on day 5 versus 15, the secondary response was faster but weaker. Abundant clonotypes from the bulk population could have been carried over as contaminants into FACS-sorted repertoires.

The chain joins TRBV9 to TRBJ2-3; 8 bases align to TRBD2. The sample consisted of PBMCs, taken roughly 5 days after the first yellow fever vaccination. This receptor was taken from a man between 18 and 35 years old who received the YFV17D yellow fever vaccine. CDR3 in DNA: TGTGCCAGCAGCTCTTCCTTAGCGGGACCCTTAAGCACAGATACGCAGTATTTT. Translating gives CASSSSLAGPLSTDTQYF.